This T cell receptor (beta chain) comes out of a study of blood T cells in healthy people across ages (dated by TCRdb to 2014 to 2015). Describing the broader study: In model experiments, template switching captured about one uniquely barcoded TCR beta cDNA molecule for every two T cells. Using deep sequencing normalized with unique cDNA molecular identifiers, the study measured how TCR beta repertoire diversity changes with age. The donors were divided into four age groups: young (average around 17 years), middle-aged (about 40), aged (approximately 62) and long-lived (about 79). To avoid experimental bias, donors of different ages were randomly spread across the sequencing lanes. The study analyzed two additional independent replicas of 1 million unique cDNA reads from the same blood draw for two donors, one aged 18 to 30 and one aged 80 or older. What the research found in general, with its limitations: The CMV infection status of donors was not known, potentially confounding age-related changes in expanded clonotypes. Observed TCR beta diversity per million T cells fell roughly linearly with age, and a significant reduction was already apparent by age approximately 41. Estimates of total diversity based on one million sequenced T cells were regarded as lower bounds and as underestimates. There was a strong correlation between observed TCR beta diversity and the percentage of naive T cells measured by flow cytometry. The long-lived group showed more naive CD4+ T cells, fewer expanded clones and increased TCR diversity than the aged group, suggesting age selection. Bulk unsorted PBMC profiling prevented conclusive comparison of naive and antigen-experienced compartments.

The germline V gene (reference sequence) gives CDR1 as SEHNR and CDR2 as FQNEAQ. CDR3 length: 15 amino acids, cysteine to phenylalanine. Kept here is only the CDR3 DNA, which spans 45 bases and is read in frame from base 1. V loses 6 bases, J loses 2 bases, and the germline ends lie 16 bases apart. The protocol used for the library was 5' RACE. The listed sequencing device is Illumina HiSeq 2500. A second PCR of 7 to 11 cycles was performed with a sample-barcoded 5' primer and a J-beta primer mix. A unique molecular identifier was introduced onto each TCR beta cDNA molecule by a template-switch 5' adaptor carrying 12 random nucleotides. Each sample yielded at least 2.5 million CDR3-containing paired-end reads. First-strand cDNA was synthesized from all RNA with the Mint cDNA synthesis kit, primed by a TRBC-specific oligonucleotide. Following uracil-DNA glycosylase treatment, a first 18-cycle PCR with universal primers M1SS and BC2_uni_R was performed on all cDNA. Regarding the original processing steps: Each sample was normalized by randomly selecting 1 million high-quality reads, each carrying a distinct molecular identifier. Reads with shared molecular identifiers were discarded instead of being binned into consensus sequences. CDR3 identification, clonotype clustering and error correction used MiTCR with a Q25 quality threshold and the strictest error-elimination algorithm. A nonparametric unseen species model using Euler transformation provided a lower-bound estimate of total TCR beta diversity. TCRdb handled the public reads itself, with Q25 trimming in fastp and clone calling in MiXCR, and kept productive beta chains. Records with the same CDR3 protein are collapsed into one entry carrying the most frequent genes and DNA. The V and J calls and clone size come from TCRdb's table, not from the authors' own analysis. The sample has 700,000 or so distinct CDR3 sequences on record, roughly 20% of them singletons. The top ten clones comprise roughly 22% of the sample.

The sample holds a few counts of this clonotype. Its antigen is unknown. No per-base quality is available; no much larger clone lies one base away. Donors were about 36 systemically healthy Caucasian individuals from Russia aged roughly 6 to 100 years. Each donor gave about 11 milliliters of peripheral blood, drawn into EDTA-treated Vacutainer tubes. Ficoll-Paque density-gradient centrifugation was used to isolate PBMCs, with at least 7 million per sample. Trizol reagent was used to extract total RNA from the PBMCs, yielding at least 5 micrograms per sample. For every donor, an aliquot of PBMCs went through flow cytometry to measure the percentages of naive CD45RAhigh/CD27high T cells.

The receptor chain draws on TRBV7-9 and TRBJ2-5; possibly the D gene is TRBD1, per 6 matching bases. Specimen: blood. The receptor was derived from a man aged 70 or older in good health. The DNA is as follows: TGTGCCAGCAGTCCACAGGGTTTGGGGCAAGAGACCCAGTACTTC. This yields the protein CASSPQGLGQETQYF.